What follows describes a single TCR beta chain. Its specificity is not known. The PCR made use of 60 Vbeta and 13 Jbeta primers. Sequencing was performed with immunoSEQ multiplex PCR; in TCRdb, only in-frame clones are kept and a portion is missing. The data contain 160,000 or so clones, 60% to 80% of them singletons. Healthy donors of bone marrow made up the group. The sample is drawn from a study of cytomegalovirus exposure and HLA in healthy donors. Study-wide results and limits: Later on, a genetic analysis was performed. It linked a missense variant in DCLRE1C with V- and J-gene trimming of TCR beta. In vitro experiments confirmed that three CMV-associated chains were specific for CMV antigens. Among donors in an Asian-associated ancestry cluster, a later analysis reportedly found fewer N-insertions than the approximately 700-donor mean.

Germline lookup yields CDR1 LNHDA and CDR2 SQIVND (reference sequence). The CDR3 consists of 14 residues. This rearrangement joins TRBV19 to TRBJ2-5; 7 nucleotides line up with TRBD2. The DNA matches TRBJ2-7 better at its end, which makes the J call doubtful. The material sequenced was PBMCs. The receptor's source is a man aged 35-49 years in good health and CMV-seropositive. The CDR3 sequence: CASGSGTRSYEQYF. In nucleotides, the CDR3 is TGTGCCAGTGGGAGCGGGACGCGCTCCTACGAGCAGTACTTC.